This record covers a single TCR beta chain. This clone showed up just a few times. Its antigen is not yet known. Base qualities are missing; no much larger clone stands one base away. The cohort comprised around 700 healthy bone marrow donors. At the time of sampling, all cohort members were nominally healthy, though unrecorded immune exposures were likely present. The donor was CMV seropositive and belonged to the group of more than 250 seropositive cohort members. A peripheral blood sample was collected from each donor, and TCR beta sequencing was performed on peripheral blood mononuclear cells. The Qiagen DNeasy Blood Extraction Kit was used to extract genomic DNA from the blood cell samples. CDR1 SGHRS and CDR2 YFSETQ were looked up in the germline V gene. The CDR3 holds 14 amino acids from the cysteine to the phenylalanine. Kept here is only the CDR3 DNA, which spans 42 bases and is read in frame from base 1. The V and J ends are trimmed by 7 bases and 2 bases, leaving 13 bases between them.

The data were taken from a study of cytomegalovirus exposure and HLA in healthy donors (dated by TCRdb to the late 2010s). Regarding the research as a whole: An earlier analysis of about 560 of the donors reported 250 to 300 Gb of sequence data and approximately 120 million unique TCR beta sequences obtained from around 180 million T cells. Roughly 300 gigabases of sequencing data and roughly 90 million unique TCR sequences were included in an early release covering several hundred HLA-typed donors. Of the roughly 390 genotyped donors, approximately 81% were placed in the genetic ancestry cluster associated with self-reported Caucasian donors. The study was designed to test whether signatures of past pathogen exposure could be identified by cataloging public T cell receptors. The study profiled the T cell repertoires of more than 500 subjects by immunosequencing and related them to cytomegalovirus serostatus. In addition to the first cohort of 666 subjects, a separate validation cohort of some 120 different subjects was used. To predict cytomegalovirus infection status, the study combined high-throughput TCR immunosequencing, statistical association of individual TCRs with disease status, and machine learning. To study patterns of TCR occurrence, a later analysis re-analyzed previously published TCR beta repertoires from just over 650 donors and added high-resolution HLA genotyping. The later analysis used no new phenotypic data to find candidate immune exposures, relying instead on TCR beta sequences and their occurrence across donors. An earlier analysis of approximately 500 of the donors applied high-throughput TCR beta sequencing to assess whether each TCR beta V gene segment acted as functional or pseudogenic. Donor age, sex, ethnicity and CMV serostatus were compiled together with the repertoire data. In a later genetic analysis, genome-wide SNP genotypes for about 55% of the 666 donors were used, and that subset was treated as a discovery cohort. All discovery cohort repertoires had been generated on a single sequencing platform. Both class I and class II loci were covered by HLA typing, at four-digit resolution. Typing coverage differed by locus: A, B, C, DRB1 and DQB1 were typed in about 620-640 donors, DQA1 in approximately 520, DPA1 in around 580, and DPB1 in roughly 450. Several DR-DQ haplotypes were treated as single units for association and clustering because of strong linkage in the cohort. Among 300 to 500 genotyped donors of the cohort, an average of roughly 230,000 unique TCR beta nucleotide sequences was sequenced per donor, of which about 19% were non-productive. Results the study describes overall, beyond this receptor: Because some donors lacked HLA typing at each locus, the association tests relied only on the typed subset. Broadly in line with IMGT annotations, most TCR beta V segments showed up in productive rearrangements about 87% or about 30% of the time in an earlier analysis of several hundred of the donors. In a later analysis, 16,951 TCR beta sequences were associated with specific HLA alleles at a false discovery rate of 0.05. Compared with the 666-donor mean, donors in an Asian-associated ancestry cluster had fewer N-insertions in productive TCRs, according to a later genetic analysis. Only TCR beta chains were sequenced in this cohort, and the absence of alpha or paired-chain data limited detectable features. According to a later analysis, parvovirus B19, influenza, CMV and Epstein-Barr virus appeared linked to several top co-occurrence clusters. A group of highly shared sequence variants was considered likely to be a technical artifact of the sequencing pipeline. Seventeen rarely observed V segments, including chromosome 9 orphons, were excluded from the earlier analysis of several hundred of the donors because counts were too low. CMV serostatus was the only immune exposure information available for the cohort. In a later genetic analysis, a missense DCLRE1C variant was associated with V-gene and J-gene trimming of TCR beta chains, and the association was replicated in an independent cohort. Most CMV-associated TCR beta chains appeared to be HLA-restricted in a later analysis, and the HLA associations seemed to be driven largely by CMV exposure. Correlated functional status among segregating V segments might reflect linkage disequilibrium, but an unknown experimental factor could not be ruled out. In a later analysis, HLA-associated TCR beta chains showed more clonal expansion and lower generation probabilities than non-associated chains that were equally common. Assigning TCR associations to individual alleles was difficult when HLA alleles, especially DR and DQ, strongly co-occurred. Three of the identified cytomegalovirus-associated TCR beta chains were confirmed in vitro to be specific for cytomegalovirus antigens. A further reported finding was that TCR beta sequences accurately predicted the HLA-A and HLA-B alleles for most subjects in the first cohort. The classifier was reported to diagnose cytomegalovirus status with high specificity and sensitivity in both the original cohort and the validation cohort. Some IMGT-functional V segments, including TRBV6-2 and TRBV6-3, could not be told apart with the 87-base-pair reads, so those segments were excluded. The study listed approximately 150 TCR beta chains as associated with cytomegalovirus. Roughly uniform sequencing depth across donors was assumed in presence/absence analyses, although this assumption may not hold. A later analysis found that TCR association rates varied across HLA loci, with DRB1 alleles showing the most associated TCRs and HLA-C alleles the fewest. According to the authors, the approach could potentially be generalized to other disease states and immunological phenotypes. Across donors, most TCR sequences were observed very rarely, whereas some public TCRs were present in many individuals.

Library prep was done by the immunoSEQ multiplex PCR assay. For the multiplex PCR, a mixture combining 60 forward primers for TCR Vbeta segments and 13 reverse primers for TCR Jbeta segments was used. Amplification of the CDR3 region of rearranged TCR beta genes was performed with a multiplex PCR assay on genomic DNA. The amplified TCR beta libraries were sequenced on the Illumina HiSeq System as 87-base-pair reads. As for the authors' bioinformatics: In a later analysis, around 80 million unique TCR beta chains were counted across the 650 to 700 repertoires, and approximately 9.9 million of these chains were shared by at least two donors. Raw reads were error-corrected and collapsed into unique sequences with a nearest-neighbor algorithm that merged closely related sequences to remove PCR and sequencing errors. To assign V, D and J gene segments, CDR3 sequences were aligned to IMGT reference sequences. For a sequence to be retained, a match of at least six nucleotides to both a V gene segment and a J gene segment was required. A rearrangement was called productive if the CDR3 had no stop codons and remained in frame with V and J, and every other rearrangement was called non-productive. CDR3 was defined by IMGT convention, running from the second conserved V-encoded cysteine to the conserved J-encoded phenylalanine. The earlier analysis of a few hundred of the donors excluded sequences that lacked an unambiguous match to a single V gene segment. An earlier analysis of 587 of the donors classified V segments as functional when productive rearrangements were above 56.7% and as segregating when the standard deviation between donors was above 5%. A statistical classification framework was developed to diagnose cytomegalovirus status using the catalog of TCR beta chain sequences. In a later analysis, V and J genes were assigned by comparing TCR nucleotide sequences against IMGT/GENE-DB human TR gene sequences. The TCRdist pipeline was used in a later analysis to assign CDR3 sequences and most-parsimonious VDJ recombination scenarios. In a later analysis, each TCR beta chain was defined by its CDR3 amino acid sequence together with its V-gene family, and reads without a unique V-gene family were excluded. A later analysis removed roughly 590 highly shared, low-generation-probability nucleotide sequences to deal with suspected cross-contamination and a sequencing artifact. A later analysis calculated a clonal expansion index for each public chain from normalized within-repertoire ranks of inferred template counts. A later analysis computed generation probabilities with a VDJ recombination model fitted to out-of-frame rearrangements, and checked the results against IGoR. Hypergeometric tests were used in a later analysis to score TCR-TCR, TCR-HLA and TCR-CMV co-occurrence, with a repertoire-size bias correction applied to the TCR pairs. False discovery rates were estimated in a later analysis by permuting HLA or CMV assignments 20 times. In a later analysis, co-occurring TCRs were grouped using DBSCAN, with TCRdist sequence similarity added in when clustering inside HLA-allele-positive subsets. Repertoires with fewer than 30,000 or more than 120,000 public chains were left out of co-occurrence clustering, as were four to six repertoires with anomalous nucleotide sharing. Sourced from immuneACCESS, this table was stored by TCRdb with only in-frame sequences that have V and J called. A share of the clones is absent; for the studies checked, an unresolved V gene accounts for under half, and the remainder has no known explanation. V, J and clone size reflect that table, while D and trimming were determined from the DNA. The sample includes about 190,000 clones, with approximately 80% observed a single time. The leading ten clones occupy roughly an eighth of the sample.

This clonotype was sampled from a woman aged 25-40 years in good health and CMV-seropositive. Input material: PBMCs. Recombination joined TRBV5-1 with TRBJ2-1; TRBD2 is perhaps the D gene, given 6 matching bases. The DNA reads as follows: TGCGCCAGCGCAGTGGGGGGTACCTACAATGAGCAGTTCTTC. The resulting protein is CASAVGGTYNEQFF.